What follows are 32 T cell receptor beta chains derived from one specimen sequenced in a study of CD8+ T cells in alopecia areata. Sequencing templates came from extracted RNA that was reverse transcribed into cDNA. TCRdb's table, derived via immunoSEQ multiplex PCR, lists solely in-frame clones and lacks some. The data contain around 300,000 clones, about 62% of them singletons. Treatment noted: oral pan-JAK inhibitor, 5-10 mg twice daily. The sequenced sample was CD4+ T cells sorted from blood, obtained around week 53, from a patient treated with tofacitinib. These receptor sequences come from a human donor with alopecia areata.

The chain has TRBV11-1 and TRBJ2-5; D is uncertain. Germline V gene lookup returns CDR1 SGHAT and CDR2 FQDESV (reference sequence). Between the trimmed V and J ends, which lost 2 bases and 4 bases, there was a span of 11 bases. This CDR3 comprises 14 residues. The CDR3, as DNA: TGTGCCAGCAGCTTACTTAATCCAGGAGAGACCCAGTACTTC. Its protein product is CASSLLNPGETQYF.

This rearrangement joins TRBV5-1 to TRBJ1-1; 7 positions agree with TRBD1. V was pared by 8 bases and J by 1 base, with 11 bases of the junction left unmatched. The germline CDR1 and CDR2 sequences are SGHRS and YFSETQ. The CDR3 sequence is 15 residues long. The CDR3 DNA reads TGCGCCAGTCGTGGGGACAGCCGCGGGAACACTGAAGCTTTCTTT. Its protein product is CASRGDSRGNTEAFF.

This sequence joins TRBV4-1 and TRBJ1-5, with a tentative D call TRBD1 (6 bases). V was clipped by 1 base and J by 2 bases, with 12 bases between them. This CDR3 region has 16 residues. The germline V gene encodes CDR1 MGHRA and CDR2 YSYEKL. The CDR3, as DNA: TGCGCCAGCAGCCAAGGGGGGGCGCAGGGCAATCAGCCCCAGCATTTT. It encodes CASSQGGAQGNQPQHF.

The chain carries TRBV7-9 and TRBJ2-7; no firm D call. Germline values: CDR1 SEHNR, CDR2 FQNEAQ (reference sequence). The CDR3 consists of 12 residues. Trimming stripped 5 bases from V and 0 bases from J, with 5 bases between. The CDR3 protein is CASSPSSYEQYF. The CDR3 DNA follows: TGTGCCAGCAGCCCTAGCTCCTACGAGCAGTACTTC.

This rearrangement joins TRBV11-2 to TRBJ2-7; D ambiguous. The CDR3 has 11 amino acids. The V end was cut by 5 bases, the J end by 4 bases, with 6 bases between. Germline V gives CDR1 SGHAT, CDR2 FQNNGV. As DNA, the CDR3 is TGTGCCAGCAGCCCCGGGTACGAGCAGTACTTC. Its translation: CASSPGYEQYF.

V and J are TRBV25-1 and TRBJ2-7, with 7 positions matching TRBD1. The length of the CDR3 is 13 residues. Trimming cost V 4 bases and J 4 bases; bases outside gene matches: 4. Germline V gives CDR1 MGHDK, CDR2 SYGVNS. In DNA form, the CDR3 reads TGTGCCAGCAGTGTAGGGGGCCCGTACGAGCAGTACTTC. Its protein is CASSVGGPYEQYF.

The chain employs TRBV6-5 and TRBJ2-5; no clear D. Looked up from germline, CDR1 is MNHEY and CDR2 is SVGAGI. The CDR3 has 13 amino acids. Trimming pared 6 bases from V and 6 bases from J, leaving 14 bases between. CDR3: CASSRTGGKTQYF. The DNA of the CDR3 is TGTGCCAGCAGCCGGACGGGTGGGAAGACCCAGTACTTC.

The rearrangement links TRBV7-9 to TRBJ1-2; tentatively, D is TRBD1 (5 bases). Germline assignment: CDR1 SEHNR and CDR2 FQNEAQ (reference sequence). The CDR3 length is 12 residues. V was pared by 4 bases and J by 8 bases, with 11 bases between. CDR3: CASSSGLGGYTF. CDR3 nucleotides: TGTGCCAGCAGCTCAGGGCTGGGCGGCTACACCTTC. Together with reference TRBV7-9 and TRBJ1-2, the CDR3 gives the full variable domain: DTGVSQNPRHKITKRGQNVTFRCDPISEHNRLYWYRQTLGQGPEFLTYFQNEAQLEKSRLLSDRFSAERPKGSFSTLEIQRTEQGDSAMYLCASSSGLGGYTFGSGTRLTVV.

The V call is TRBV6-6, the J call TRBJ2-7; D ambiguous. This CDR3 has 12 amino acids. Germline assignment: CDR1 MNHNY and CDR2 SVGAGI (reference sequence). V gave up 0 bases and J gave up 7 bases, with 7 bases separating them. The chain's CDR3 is CASSYSVGEQYF. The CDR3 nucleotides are TGTGCCAGCAGTTACTCGGTAGGGGAGCAGTACTTC.

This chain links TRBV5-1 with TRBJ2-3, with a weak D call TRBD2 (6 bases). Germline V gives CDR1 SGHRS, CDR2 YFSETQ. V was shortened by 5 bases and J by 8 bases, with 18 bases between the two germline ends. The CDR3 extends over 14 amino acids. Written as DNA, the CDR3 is TGCGCCAGCAGGGAGGGACCCACTCCGACTACGCAGTATTTT. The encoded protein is CASREGPTPTTQYF.

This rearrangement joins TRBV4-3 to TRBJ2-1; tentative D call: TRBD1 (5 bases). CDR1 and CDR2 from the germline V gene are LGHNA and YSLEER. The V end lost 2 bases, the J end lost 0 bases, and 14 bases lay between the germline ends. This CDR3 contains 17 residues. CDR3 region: CASSQRLGLSSYNEQFF. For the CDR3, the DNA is TGCGCCAGCAGCCAACGCCTGGGGCTCAGCTCCTACAATGAGCAGTTCTTC.

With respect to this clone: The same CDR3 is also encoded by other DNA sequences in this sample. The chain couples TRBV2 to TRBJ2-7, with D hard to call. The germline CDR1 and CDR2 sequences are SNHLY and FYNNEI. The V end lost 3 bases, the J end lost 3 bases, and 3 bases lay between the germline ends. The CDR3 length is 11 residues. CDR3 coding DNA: TGTGCCAGCAGTGAGGGCTACGAGCAGTACTTC. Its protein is CASSEGYEQYF.

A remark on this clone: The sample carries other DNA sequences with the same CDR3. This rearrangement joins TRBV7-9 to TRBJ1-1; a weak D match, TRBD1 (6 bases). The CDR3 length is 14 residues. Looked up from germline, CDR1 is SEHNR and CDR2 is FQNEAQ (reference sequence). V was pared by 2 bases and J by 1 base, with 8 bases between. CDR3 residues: CASSLRGANTEAFF. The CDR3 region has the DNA TGTGCCAGCAGCTTAAGGGGGGCGAACACTGAAGCTTTCTTT.

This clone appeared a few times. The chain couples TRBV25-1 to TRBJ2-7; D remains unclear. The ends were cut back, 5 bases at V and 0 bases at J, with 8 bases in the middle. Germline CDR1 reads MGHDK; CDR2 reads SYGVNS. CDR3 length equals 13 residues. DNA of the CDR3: TGTGCCAGCAGTCAATTTAGCTCCTACGAGCAGTACTTC. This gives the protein CASSQFSSYEQYF.

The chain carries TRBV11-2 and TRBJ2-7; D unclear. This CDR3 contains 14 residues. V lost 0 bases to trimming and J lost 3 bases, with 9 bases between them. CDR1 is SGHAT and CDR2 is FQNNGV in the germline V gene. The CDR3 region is CASSLEAYRYEQYF. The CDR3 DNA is TGTGCCAGCAGCTTAGAAGCTTACCGCTACGAGCAGTACTTC.

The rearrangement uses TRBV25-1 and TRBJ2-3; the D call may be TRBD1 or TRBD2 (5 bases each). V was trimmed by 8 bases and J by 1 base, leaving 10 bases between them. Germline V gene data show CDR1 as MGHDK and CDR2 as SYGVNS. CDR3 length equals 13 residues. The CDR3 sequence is CASRGAGTDTQYF. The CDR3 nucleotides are TGTGCCAGCCGAGGGGCAGGCACAGATACGCAGTATTTT.

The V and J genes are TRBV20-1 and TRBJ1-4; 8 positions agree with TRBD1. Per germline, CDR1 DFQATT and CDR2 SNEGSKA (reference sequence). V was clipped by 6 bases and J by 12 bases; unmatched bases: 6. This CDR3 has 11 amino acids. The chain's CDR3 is CSARTGRELFF. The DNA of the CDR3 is TGCAGTGCCAGGACAGGGAGGGAACTGTTTTTT.

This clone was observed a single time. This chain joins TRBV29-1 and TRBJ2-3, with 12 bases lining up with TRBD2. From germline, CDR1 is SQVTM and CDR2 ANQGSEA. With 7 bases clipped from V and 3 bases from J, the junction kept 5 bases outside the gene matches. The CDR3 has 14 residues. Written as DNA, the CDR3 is TGCAGCGAAGGACTAGCGGGGTCTACAGATACGCAGTATTTT. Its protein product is CSEGLAGSTDTQYF.

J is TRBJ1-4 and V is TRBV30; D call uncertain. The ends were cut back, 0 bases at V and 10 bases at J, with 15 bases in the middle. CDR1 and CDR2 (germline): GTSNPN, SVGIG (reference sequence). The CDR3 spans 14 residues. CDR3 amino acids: CAWSVLREVGKLFF. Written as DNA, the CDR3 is TGTGCCTGGAGTGTACTTCGGGAGGTGGGAAAACTGTTTTTT. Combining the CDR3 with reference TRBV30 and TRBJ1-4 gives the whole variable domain SQTIHQWPATLVQPVGSPLSLECTVEGTSNPNLYWYRQAAGRGLQLLFYSVGIGQISSEVPQNLSASRPQDRQFILSSKKLLLSDSGFYLCAWSVLREVGKLFFGSGTQLSVL.

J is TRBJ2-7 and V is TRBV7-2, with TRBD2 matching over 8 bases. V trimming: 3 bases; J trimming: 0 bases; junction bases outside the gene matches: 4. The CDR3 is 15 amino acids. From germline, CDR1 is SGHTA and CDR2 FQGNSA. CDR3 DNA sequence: TGTGCCAGCAGCTTCACAGCGGGGGCCTCCTACGAGCAGTACTTC. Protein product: CASSFTAGASYEQYF.

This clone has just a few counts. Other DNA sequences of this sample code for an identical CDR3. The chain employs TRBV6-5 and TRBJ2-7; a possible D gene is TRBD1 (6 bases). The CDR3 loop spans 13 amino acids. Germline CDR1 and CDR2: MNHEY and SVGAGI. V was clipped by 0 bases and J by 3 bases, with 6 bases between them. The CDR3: CASSYSQGYEQYF. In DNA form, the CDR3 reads TGTGCCAGCAGTTACTCACAGGGCTACGAGCAGTACTTC.

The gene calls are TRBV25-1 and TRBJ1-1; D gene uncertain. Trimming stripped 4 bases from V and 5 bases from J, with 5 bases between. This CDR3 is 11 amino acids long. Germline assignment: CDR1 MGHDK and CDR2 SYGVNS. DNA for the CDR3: TGTGCCAGCAGTGTGTTTACTGAAGCTTTCTTT. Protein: CASSVFTEAFF.

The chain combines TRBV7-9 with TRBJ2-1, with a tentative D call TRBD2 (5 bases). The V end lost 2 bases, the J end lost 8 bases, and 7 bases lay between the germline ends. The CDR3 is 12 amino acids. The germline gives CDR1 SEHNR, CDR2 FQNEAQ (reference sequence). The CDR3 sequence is CASSLYGDEQFF. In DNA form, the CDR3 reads TGTGCCAGCAGCTTATACGGGGATGAGCAGTTCTTC. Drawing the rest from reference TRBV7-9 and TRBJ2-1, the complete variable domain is DTGVSQNPRHKITKRGQNVTFRCDPISEHNRLYWYRQTLGQGPEFLTYFQNEAQLEKSRLLSDRFSAERPKGSFSTLEIQRTEQGDSAMYLCASSLYGDEQFFGPGTRLTVL.

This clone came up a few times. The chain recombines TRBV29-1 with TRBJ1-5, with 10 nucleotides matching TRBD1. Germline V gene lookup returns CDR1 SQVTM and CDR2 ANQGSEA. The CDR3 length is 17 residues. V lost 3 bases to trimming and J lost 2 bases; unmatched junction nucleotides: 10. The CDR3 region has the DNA TGCAGCGTTGAGGAACCCGGGACAGGGGCTGGCAATCAGCCCCAGCATTTT. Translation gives CSVEEPGTGAGNQPQHF.

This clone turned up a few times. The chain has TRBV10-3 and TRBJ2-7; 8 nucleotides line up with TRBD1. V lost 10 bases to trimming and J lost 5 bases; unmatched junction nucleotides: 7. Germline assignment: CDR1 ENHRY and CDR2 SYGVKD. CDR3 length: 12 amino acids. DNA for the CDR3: TGTGCCACCACGACAGGGGCCAACGAGCAGTACTTC. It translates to CATTTGANEQYF.

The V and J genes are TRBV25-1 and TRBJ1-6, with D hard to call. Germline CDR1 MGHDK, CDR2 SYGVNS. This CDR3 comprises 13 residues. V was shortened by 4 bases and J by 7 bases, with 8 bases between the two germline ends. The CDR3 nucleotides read TGTGCCAGCAGTGGGTTCCGAAATTCACCCCTCCACTTT. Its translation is CASSGFRNSPLHF.

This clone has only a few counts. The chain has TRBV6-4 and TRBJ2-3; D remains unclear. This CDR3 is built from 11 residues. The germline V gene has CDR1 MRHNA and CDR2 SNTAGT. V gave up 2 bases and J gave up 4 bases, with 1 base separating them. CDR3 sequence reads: CASSDADTQYF. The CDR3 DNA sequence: TGTGCCAGCAGTGACGCAGATACGCAGTATTTT.

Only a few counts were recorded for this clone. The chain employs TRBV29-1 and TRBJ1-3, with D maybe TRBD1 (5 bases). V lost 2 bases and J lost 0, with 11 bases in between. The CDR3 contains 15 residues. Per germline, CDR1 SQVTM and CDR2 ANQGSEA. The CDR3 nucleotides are TGCAGCGTTGAAACGGGGGACCTCTCTGGAAACACCATATATTTT. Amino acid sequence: CSVETGDLSGNTIYF.

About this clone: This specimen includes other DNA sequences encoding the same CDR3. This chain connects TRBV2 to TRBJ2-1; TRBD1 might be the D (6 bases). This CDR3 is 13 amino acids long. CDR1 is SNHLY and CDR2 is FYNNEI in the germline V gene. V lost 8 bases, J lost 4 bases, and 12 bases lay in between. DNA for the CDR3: TGTGCCAGCTCCGGGCAGGGGTACAATGAGCAGTTCTTC. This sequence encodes CASSGQGYNEQFF.

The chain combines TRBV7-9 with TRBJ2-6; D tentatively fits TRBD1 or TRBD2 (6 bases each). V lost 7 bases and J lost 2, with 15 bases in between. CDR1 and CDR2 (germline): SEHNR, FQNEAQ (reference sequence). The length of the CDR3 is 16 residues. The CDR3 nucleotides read TGTGCCAGCATCCTTCTGGGGGGCGCTGGGGCCAACGTCCTGACTTTC. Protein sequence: CASILLGGAGANVLTF.

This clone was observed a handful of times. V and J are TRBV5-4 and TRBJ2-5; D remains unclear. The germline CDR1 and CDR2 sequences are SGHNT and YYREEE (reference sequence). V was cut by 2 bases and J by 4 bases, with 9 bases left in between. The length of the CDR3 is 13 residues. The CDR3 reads CASSLSASETQYF. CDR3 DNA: TGTGCCAGCAGCTTAAGTGCGTCAGAGACCCAGTACTTC.

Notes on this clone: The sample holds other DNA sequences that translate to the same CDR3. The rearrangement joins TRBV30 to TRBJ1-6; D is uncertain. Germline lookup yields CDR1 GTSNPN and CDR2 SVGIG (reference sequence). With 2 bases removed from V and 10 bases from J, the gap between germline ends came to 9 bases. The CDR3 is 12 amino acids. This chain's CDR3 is CAWSPSNSPLHF. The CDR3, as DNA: TGTGCCTGGAGTCCCTCAAACTCACCCCTCCACTTT.